This section outlines one T cell receptor (beta chain) sequence together with its context. This clonotype has just a few counts. Which antigen it targets is not known. Base qualities are missing; no much larger clone stands one base away. This sample is part of a study of spatial heterogeneity in lung cancer (dated by TCRdb to between 2018 and 2021). Regarding the study in general: Beta-chain transcripts were consistently detected in greater numbers than alpha-chain transcripts, which likely reflected higher beta-chain transcript abundance. In the raw uncorrected reads, each unique combination of TCR and UMI appeared more than ten times on average. TCR alpha and beta repertoires were quantitatively compared across multiple tumor regions, matched nontumor lung and blood in non-small cell lung cancer. TCR repertoire features were related to nonsynonymous mutation counts determined by whole-exome sequencing of tumor tissue. Both alpha and beta chains were TCR-sequenced in 200 to 250 tumor regions, under 80 matched nontumor lung samples and approximately 50 PBMC samples obtained at surgery.

The library came from 5' RACE. TCRdb lists the instrument as NextSeq 500. In the TCR library protocol, a unique molecular identifier was attached to each TCR cDNA molecule so that PCR and sequencing errors could be corrected. Concerning the study's data processing: Decombinator tools were used for TCR identification, UMI-based error correction and CDR3 extraction. TCRs above a frequency of 2 per 1,000, corresponding to the top 1% of the tumor frequency distribution, were defined as expanded. Renyi diversity was calculated using the R vegan package after each repertoire was subsampled 100 times to 5,000 TCRs. CDR3 similarity networks were built from amino acid triplet string-kernel similarity, connecting CDR3s with pairwise similarity above 0.82. TCRdb reworked the public reads: Q25 trimming with fastp, MiXCR clone assembly, productive beta chains retained. Under each unique CDR3 protein, matching rows form one entry showing the most common genes and DNA. TCRdb assigned the V and J calls; the authors' analysis was not used. Within this sample are about 30,000 distinct CDR3 sequences, with 8.4% of them counted one time only. Approximately 35% of the sample goes to the ten largest clones.

The germline V gene specifies KGHDR as CDR1 and SFDVKD as CDR2. The junction shows trimming of 8 bases on V and 3 bases on J, and the gene matches do not reach 6 bases of it. CDR3 length: 14 amino acids, cysteine to phenylalanine. Of the read, only the CDR3 DNA is kept; its 42 bases are in frame from base 1. Study-wide conclusions, independent of this receptor: Ubiquitous expanded tumor TCRs were detected in blood more often at tumor resection than at routine follow-up. Additional single-cell paired TCR alpha and beta sequencing was considered necessary to confirm, at a functional level, the hypothesis that regional TCRs recognize regional mutations.

The time point label on this specimen signifies: sample taken at primary tumor resection. Without any cell sorting, TCR sequencing was performed on whole RNA extracted either from tumor and nontumor lung tissue or from cryopreserved PBMC samples. Samples were obtained from approximately 77 patients with early-stage, untreated non-small cell lung cancer from the lung TRACERx cohort. Patients were selected for TCR sequencing only if sufficient RNA was available from at least two tumor regions. Sample: PBMCs, taken at surgery. The receptor was derived from a female donor with early-stage non-small cell lung cancer. The sequence joins TRBV24-1 to TRBJ1-1, and TRBD1 matches 9 of the central bases. The nucleotides are TGTGCCACCATGAAACAGGGGGCAGACACTGAAGCTTTCTTT. Translated, it gives CATMKQGADTEAFF.